Reported below is one TCR beta chain. Its target is not known. The entry originates in a study of Ad26.COV2.S vaccination and SARS-CoV-2 variants. For the study at large: Participant was drawn from the COV1001 Ad26.COV2.S trial arm. Each vaccinee took Ad26.COV2.S intramuscularly, once or twice 56 days apart. Whole-study findings and limits: Higher spike-specific TCR breadth was found in vaccine recipients than in placebo recipients.

Profiled with immunoSEQ multiplex PCR; TCRdb holds only in-frame clones, not every one. The sample consists of more than 300,000 clones, over 80% of them appearing once. Treatment reported: some 20 received Ad26.COV2.S at low or high dose, single or two shots; 5 received placebo; per-sample allocation not given. Specimens were obtained on day 63 following the first vaccine or placebo injection. As its vector, the vaccine had Ad26, which expressed Wuhan-strain SARS-CoV-2 spike. Trimming removed 1 base at V and 3 bases at J, with 13 bases between. The length of the CDR3 is 15 residues. The germline V gene encodes CDR1 SGHAT and CDR2 FQNNGV.

Material: peripheral blood, obtained in a trial of Ad26.COV2.S vaccine versus placebo. This sequence was found in a person between 18 and 65 years old who received the Ad26.COV2.S COVID-19 vaccine or a placebo. The rearrangement uses TRBV11-2 and TRBJ2-7; tentatively, D is TRBD2 (6 bases). The CDR3 loop reads CASSLVGGAYYEQYF. As DNA, the CDR3 is TGTGCCAGCAGCTTAGTAGGCGGGGCTTACTACGAGCAGTACTTC.